The 14 T cell receptor beta chains presented below share a single source sample, sequenced in a study of blood T cell repertoires in COVID-19. Assay: immunoSEQ multiplex PCR; the TCRdb copy retains only in-frame clones and omits some. The sample records 60,000 to 75,000 clones, roughly 70% being singletons. What was sequenced was PBMCs or T cells enriched from blood (not recorded which). These receptor sequences come from an older woman who had been exposed to COVID-19.

This clone was seen repeatedly, ten times or more. This rearrangement joins TRBV2 to TRBJ1-5; D might be TRBD1 (6 bases). Germline CDR1 SNHLY, CDR2 FYNNEI. This CDR3 has 16 amino acids. V was trimmed by 5 bases and J by 10 bases, leaving 24 bases between them. The CDR3 coding sequence is TGTGCCAGCAGTCCCCTAATTGGGGGAGGGGGAAATCCCCAGCATTTT. Translating it yields CASSPLIGGGGNPQHF.

The chain has TRBV3-1 (or the pseudogene TRBV3-2) and TRBJ1-1, with no clear D. CDR1 is LGHDT, CDR2 YNNKEL, per germline (reference sequence). There are 16 residues in the CDR3. The V gene lost 3 bases and the J gene lost 0 bases, with 14 bases spanning the gap. The CDR3 spells CASSQSIVSMNTEAFF. CDR3 DNA: TGTGCCAGCAGCCAGTCAATAGTGTCGATGAACACTGAAGCTTTCTTT.

The rearrangement links TRBV10-1 to TRBJ1-3; D remains unclear. V was clipped by 0 bases and J by 7 bases, with 7 bases between them. The length of the CDR3 is 13 residues. The germline V gene encodes CDR1 WNHNN and CDR2 SYGVQD (reference sequence). This chain's CDR3 is CASSESAGNTIYF. Here the CDR3 DNA reads TGCGCCAGCAGTGAGTCAGCGGGGAACACCATATATTTT.

The V gene is TRBV7-9, the J gene TRBJ1-4; 7 bases agree with TRBD1. This CDR3 region has 16 residues. Unmatched junction bases numbered 18, after V lost 5 bases and J lost 12 bases. Germline CDR1 is SEHNR and CDR2 is FQNEAQ (reference sequence). CDR3 loop: CASSPNPSGQLLELFF. CDR3 coding DNA: TGTGCCAGCAGCCCGAACCCGTCGGGACAGCTTTTAGAACTGTTTTTT.

The chain combines TRBV15 with TRBJ1-3; D is ambiguous. The CDR3 loop spans 13 amino acids. V lost 9 bases, J lost 0 bases, and 9 bases lay in between. Germline-derived CDR1 and CDR2 are LNHNV and YYDKDF (reference sequence). CDR3 sequence: CATREVSGNTIYF. The CDR3 coding sequence is TGTGCCACGAGGGAAGTCTCTGGAAACACCATATATTTT.

The chain is built from TRBV5-1 and TRBJ2-3, with 9 positions matching TRBD1. CDR1 is SGHRS and CDR2 is YFSETQ in the germline V gene. CDR3 size: 15 residues. The V segment lost 0 bases and the J segment 2 bases; nucleotides outside the gene matches: 1. This CDR3 is CASSLGQGVTDTQYF. CDR3 coding DNA: TGCGCCAGCAGCTTGGGACAGGGGGTCACAGATACGCAGTATTTT.

The chain carries TRBV10-1 and TRBJ2-7, with 8 bases that match TRBD1. The germline gives CDR1 WNHNN, CDR2 SYGVQD (reference sequence). J was trimmed by 5 bases and V by 8 bases; bases with no gene match: 20. The CDR3 has 17 amino acids. The CDR3 reads CASRRGQANAATHEQYF. The CDR3 coding sequence is TGCGCCAGCCGCAGGGGACAGGCAAACGCAGCCACCCACGAGCAGTACTTC.

This clone appeared a single time. The V gene is TRBV18, the J gene TRBJ2-7; D gene unclear. The germline V gene encodes CDR1 KGHSH and CDR2 LQKENI. The CDR3 is 14 residues long. Trimming removed 1 base at V and 6 bases at J, with 13 bases between. CDR3 amino acids: CASSPLLTESEQYF. The CDR3 bases are TGTGCCAGCTCACCACTTTTAACAGAGTCCGAGCAGTACTTC.

The J gene is TRBJ2-7, the V gene TRBV4-1; 13 bases are a match to TRBD2. The junction had 10 bases not matched to a gene; V was cut back by 4 bases and J by 7 bases. In germline, CDR1 is MGHRA, CDR2 YSYEKL. The CDR3 is 16 residues long. CDR3 region: CASSRTTSGGAQEQYF. The CDR3 region has the DNA TGCGCCAGCAGCCGAACTACTAGCGGGGGGGCTCAAGAGCAGTACTTC.

The rearrangement links TRBV10-3 to TRBJ2-7, with TRBD2 matching over 12 bases. V lost 6 bases and J lost 6; bases outside the gene matches: 6. Germline V gene lookup returns CDR1 ENHRY and CDR2 SYGVKD. The CDR3 is 14 amino acids. CDR3 in amino acids: CAISDGLAGPEQYF. In nucleotides, the CDR3 is TGTGCCATCAGCGACGGACTAGCGGGACCCGAGCAGTACTTC.

The V call is TRBV29-1, the J call TRBJ2-2; D is unclear. Trimming took 2 bases from V and 5 from J, leaving 3 bases between them. From germline, CDR1 is SQVTM and CDR2 ANQGSEA. The CDR3 loop spans 11 amino acids. CDR3 protein: CSVEQTGELFF. CDR3 DNA sequence: TGCAGCGTTGAACAGACCGGGGAGCTGTTTTTT.

The V call is TRBV27, the J call TRBJ2-1; 7 bases align to TRBD2. CDR1 is MNHEY, CDR2 SMNVEV, per germline (reference sequence). The CDR3 is 13 amino acids. V was clipped by 7 bases and J by 6 bases; unmatched bases: 6. The CDR3 protein is CASTRGVTNEQFF. The CDR3 nucleotides are TGTGCCAGCACCCGGGGGGTGACCAATGAGCAGTTCTTC.

This clone was picked up a small number of times. The chain recombines TRBV9 with TRBJ2-1; 13 nucleotides align to TRBD2. The CDR3 runs 19 residues. Trimming cost V 0 bases and J 0 bases; bases outside gene matches: 6. CDR1 is SGDLS and CDR2 is YYNGEE in the germline V gene. Here the CDR3 DNA reads TGTGCCAGCAGCGTAGGGGGACTAGCGGGACCAATCTCCTACAATGAGCAGTTCTTC. Encoded protein: CASSVGGLAGPISYNEQFF.

V is TRBV5-1 and J is TRBJ1-6, with 7 nucleotides matching TRBD1. CDR1 and CDR2 from the germline V gene are SGHRS and YFSETQ. The J segment lost 8 bases and the V segment lost 5 bases, leaving 4 bases of the junction unmatched. This CDR3 region has 13 residues. The CDR3 DNA sequence: TGCGCCAGCAGGGGGCAGGGGGATTCACCCCTCCACTTT. Its protein is CASRGQGDSPLHF.